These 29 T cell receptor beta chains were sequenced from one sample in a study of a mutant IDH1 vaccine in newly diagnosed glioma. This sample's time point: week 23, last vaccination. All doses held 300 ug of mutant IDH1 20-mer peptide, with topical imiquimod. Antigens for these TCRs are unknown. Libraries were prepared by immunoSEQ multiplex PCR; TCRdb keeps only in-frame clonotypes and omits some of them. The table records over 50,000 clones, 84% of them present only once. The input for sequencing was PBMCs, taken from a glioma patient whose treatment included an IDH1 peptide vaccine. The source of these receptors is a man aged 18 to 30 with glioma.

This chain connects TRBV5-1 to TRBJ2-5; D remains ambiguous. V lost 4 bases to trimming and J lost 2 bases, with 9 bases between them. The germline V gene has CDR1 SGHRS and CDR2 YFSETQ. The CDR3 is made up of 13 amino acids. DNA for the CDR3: TGCGCCAGCAGCGTGCTCCTTCAAGAGACCCAGTACTTC. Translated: CASSVLLQETQYF.

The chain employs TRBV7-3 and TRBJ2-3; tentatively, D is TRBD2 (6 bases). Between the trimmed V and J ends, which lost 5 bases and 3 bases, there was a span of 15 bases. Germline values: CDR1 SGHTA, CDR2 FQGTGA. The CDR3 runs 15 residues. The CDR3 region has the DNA TGTGCCAGCAGCCTATCACTGGGACTTACAGATACGCAGTATTTT. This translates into CASSLSLGLTDTQYF. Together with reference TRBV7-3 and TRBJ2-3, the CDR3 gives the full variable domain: GAGVSQTPSNKVTEKGKYVELRCDPISGHTALYWYRQSLGQGPEFLIYFQGTGAADDSGLPNDRFFAVRPEGSVSTLKIQRTERGDSAVYLCASSLSLGLTDTQYFGPGTRLTVL.

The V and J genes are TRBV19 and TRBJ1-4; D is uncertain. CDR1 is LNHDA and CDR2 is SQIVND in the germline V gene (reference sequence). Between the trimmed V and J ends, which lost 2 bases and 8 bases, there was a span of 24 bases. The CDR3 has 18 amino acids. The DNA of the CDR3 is TGTGCCAGTAGTATATACCCCCCGACGGGGTCTAACAAGGAAAAACTGTTTTTT. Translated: CASSIYPPTGSNKEKLFF.

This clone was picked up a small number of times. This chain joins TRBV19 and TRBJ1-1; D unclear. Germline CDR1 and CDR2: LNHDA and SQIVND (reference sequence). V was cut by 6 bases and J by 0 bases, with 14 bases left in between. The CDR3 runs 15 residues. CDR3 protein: CASSLGRELNTEAFF. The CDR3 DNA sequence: TGTGCCAGTAGCCTCGGGAGGGAATTGAACACTGAAGCTTTCTTT.

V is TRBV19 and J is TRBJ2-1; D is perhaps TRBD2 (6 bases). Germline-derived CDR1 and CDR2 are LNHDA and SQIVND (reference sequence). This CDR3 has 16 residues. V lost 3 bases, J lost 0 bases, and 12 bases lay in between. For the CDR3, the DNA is TGTGCCAGTAGTATCCTTGGGGGGAGCTCCTACAATGAGCAGTTCTTC. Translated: CASSILGGSSYNEQFF.

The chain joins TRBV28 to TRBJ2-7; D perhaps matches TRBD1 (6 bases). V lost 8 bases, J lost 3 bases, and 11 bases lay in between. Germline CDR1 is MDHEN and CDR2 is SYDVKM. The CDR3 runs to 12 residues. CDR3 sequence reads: CASCLQGYEQYF. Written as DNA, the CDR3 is TGTGCCAGCTGCTTACAGGGCTACGAGCAGTACTTC.

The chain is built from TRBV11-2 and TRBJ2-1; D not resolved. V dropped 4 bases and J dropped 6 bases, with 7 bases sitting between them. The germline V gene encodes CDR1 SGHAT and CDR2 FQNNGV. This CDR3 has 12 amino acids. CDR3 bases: TGTGCCAGCAGCTCCCAACCCAATGAGCAGTTCTTC. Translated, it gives CASSSQPNEQFF.

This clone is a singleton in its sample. The CDR3 DNA sequence: TGTGCCAGCAGGCCCGGAGGGAGAACTAATGAAAAACTGTTTTTT. Its protein product is CASRPGGRTNEKLFF. This chain links TRBV6-5 with TRBJ1-4; D call uncertain. The germline gives CDR1 MNHEY, CDR2 SVGAGI. This CDR3 contains 15 residues. The V and J ends lost 6 bases and 1 base respectively, with 12 bases between them.

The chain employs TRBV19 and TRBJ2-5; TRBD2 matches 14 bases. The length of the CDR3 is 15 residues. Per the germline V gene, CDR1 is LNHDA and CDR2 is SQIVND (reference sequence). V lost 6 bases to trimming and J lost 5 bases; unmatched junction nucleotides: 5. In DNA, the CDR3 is TGTGCCAGTAGGGGGACTAGCGGGAGTTGGGAGACCCAGTACTTC. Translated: CASRGTSGSWETQYF.

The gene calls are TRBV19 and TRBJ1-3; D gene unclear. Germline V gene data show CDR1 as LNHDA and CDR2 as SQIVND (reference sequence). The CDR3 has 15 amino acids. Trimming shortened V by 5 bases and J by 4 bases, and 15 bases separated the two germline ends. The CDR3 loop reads CASSDRTRSGNTIYF. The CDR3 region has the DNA TGTGCCAGTAGTGACCGGACCCGTTCCGGAAACACCATATATTTT.

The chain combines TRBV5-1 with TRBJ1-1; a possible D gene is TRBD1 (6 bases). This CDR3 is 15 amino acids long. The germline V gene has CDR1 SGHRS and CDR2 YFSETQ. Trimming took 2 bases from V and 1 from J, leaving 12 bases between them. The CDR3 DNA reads TGCGCCAGCAGCTTCCAAGGACAGCCGAACACTGAAGCTTTCTTT. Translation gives CASSFQGQPNTEAFF.

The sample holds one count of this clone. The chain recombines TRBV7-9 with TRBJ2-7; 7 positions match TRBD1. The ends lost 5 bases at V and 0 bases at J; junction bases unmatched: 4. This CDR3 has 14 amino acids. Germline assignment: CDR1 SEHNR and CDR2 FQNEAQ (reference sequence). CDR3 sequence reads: CASSQGQSSYEQYF. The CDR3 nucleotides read TGTGCCAGCAGCCAGGGACAGAGCTCCTACGAGCAGTACTTC.

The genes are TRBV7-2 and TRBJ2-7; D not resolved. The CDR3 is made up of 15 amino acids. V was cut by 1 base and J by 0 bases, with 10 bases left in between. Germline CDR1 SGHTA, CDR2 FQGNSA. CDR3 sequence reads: CASSLEGMSSYEQYF. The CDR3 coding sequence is TGTGCCAGCAGCTTAGAGGGAATGAGCTCCTACGAGCAGTACTTC.

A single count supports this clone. Written as DNA, the CDR3 is TGTGCTAGTGGTTTGGTACTGGGGAAGAACACTGAAGCTTTCTTT. It yields the protein CASGLVLGKNTEAFF. This chain uses TRBV12-5 with TRBJ1-1, with D hard to call. This CDR3 is built from 15 residues. The V end lost 0 bases, the J end lost 1 base, and 9 bases lay between the germline ends. From germline, CDR1 is LGHNT and CDR2 FRNRAP.

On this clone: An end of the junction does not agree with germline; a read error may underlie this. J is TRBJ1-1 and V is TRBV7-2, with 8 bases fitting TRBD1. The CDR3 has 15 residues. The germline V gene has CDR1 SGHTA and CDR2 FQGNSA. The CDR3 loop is CASSLDRGEWAEAFF. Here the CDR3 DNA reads TGTGCCAGCAGTTTAGACAGGGGCGAATGGGCTGAAGCTTTCTTT.

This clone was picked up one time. In DNA form, the CDR3 reads TGTGCCAGCAGTGAAAAGCCCGCGACTAGCGGGAGCACAGATACGCAGTATTTT. It encodes CASSEKPATSGSTDTQYF. The chain has TRBV25-1 and TRBJ2-3; the match to TRBD2 covers 10 bases. This CDR3 comprises 18 residues. V was clipped by 2 bases and J by 0 bases; unmatched bases: 8. The germline V gene encodes CDR1 MGHDK and CDR2 SYGVNS.

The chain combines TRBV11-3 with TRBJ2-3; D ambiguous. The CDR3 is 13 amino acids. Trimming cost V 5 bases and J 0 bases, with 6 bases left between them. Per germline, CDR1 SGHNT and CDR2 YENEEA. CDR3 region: CASSEISTDTQYF. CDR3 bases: TGTGCCAGCAGCGAAATAAGCACAGATACGCAGTATTTT. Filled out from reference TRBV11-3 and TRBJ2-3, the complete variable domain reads EAGVVQSPRYKIIEKKQPVAFWCNPISGHNTLYWYLQNLGQGPELLIRYENEEAVDDSQLPKDRFSAERLKGVDSTLKIQPAELGDSAVYLCASSEISTDTQYFGPGTRLTVL.

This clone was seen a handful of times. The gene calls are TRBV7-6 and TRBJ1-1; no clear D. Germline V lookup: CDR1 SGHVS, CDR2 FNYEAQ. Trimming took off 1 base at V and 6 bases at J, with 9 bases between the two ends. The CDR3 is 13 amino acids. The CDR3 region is CASSLDLQAEAFF. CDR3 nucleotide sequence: TGTGCCAGCAGCTTAGATCTACAAGCTGAAGCTTTCTTT.

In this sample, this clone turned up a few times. This CDR3 reads CASSFTGGAGANVLTF. The CDR3 DNA is TGTGCCAGCAGTTTTACAGGGGGCGCTGGGGCCAACGTCCTGACTTTC. The chain couples TRBV5-6 to TRBJ2-6; 9 bases line up with TRBD1. V shed 5 bases and J 2 bases; nucleotides not matched to a gene: 5. The CDR3 consists of 16 residues. Germline CDR1 and CDR2: SGHDT and YYEEEE.

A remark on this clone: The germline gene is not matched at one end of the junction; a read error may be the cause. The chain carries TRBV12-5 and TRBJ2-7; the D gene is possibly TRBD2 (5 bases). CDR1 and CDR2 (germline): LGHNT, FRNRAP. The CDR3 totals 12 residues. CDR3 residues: CASGLDRGSPVF. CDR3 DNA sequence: TGTGCTAGTGGTTTGGACCGTGGGAGTCCGGTCTTC.

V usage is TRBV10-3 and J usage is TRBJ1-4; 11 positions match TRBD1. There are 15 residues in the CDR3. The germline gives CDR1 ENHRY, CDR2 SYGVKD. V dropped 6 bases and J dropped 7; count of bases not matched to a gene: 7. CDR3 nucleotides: TGTGCCATCAGGAGCGGACAGGGGGCAGGTGAAAAACTGTTTTTT. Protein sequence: CAIRSGQGAGEKLFF.

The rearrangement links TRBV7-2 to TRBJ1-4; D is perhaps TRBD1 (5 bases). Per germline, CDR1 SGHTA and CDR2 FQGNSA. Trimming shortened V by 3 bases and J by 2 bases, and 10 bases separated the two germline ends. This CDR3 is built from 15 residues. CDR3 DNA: TGTGCCAGCAGCTTGGTCGCAGGGACTAATGAAAAACTGTTTTTT. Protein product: CASSLVAGTNEKLFF. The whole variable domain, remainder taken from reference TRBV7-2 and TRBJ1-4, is GAGVSQSPSNKVTEKGKDVELRCDPISGHTALYWYRQSLGQGLEFLIYFQGNSAPDKSGLPSDRFSAERTGGSVSTLTIQRTQQEDSAVYLCASSLVAGTNEKLFFGSGTQLSVL.

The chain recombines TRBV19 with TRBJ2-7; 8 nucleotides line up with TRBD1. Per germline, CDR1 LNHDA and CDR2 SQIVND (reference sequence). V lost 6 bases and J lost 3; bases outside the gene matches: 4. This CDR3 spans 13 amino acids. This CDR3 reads CASSFDRGYEQYF. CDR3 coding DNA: TGTGCCAGTAGCTTCGACAGGGGCTACGAGCAGTACTTC.

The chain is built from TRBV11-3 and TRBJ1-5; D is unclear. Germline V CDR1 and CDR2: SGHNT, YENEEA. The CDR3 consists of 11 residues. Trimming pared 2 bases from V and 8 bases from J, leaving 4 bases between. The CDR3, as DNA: TGTGCCAGCAGCTTACTTAAGCCCCAGCATTTT. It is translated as CASSLLKPQHF.

CDR3 nucleotides: TGTGCCAGCCGACGGGCAGGGCAAGAGACCCAGTACTTC. Protein product: CASRRAGQETQYF. The chain combines TRBV6-5 with TRBJ2-5; TRBD1 might be the D (5 bases). CDR3 size: 13 residues. Deletions cut 8 bases from V and 2 bases from J, with 12 bases between. The germline CDR1 and CDR2 sequences are MNHEY and SVGAGI.

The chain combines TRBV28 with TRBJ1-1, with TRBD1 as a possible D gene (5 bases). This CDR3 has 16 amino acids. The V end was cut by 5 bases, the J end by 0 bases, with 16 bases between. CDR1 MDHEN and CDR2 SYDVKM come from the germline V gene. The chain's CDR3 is CASSTVRQGMNTEAFF. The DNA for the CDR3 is TGTGCCAGCAGTACGGTCAGGCAGGGCATGAACACTGAAGCTTTCTTT.

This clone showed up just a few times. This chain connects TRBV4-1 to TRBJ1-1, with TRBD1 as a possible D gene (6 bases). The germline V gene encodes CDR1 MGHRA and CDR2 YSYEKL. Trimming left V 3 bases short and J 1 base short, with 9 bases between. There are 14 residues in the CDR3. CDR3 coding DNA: TGCGCCAGCAGCCAGAGGGGGGGGAACACTGAAGCTTTCTTT. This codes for CASSQRGGNTEAFF.

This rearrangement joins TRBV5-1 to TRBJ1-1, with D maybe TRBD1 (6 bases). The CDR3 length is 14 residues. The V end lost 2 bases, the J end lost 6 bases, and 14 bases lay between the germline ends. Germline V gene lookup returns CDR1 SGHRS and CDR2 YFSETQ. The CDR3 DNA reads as TGCGCCAGCAGCTTCTTTACGGGGGGCTCTGAAGCTTTCTTT. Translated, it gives CASSFFTGGSEAFF. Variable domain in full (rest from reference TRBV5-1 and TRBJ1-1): KAGVTQTPRYLIKTRGQQVTLSCSPISGHRSVSWYQQTPGQGLQFLFEYFSETQRNKGNFPGRFSGRQFSNSRSEMNVSTLELGDSALYLCASSFFTGGSEAFFGQGTRLTVV.

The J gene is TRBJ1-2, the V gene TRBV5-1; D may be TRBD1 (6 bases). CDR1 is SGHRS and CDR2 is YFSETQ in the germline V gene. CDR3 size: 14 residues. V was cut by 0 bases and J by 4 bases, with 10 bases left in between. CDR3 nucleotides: TGCGCCAGCAGCTTGGAACAGGGTTCCTATGGCTACACCTTC. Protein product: CASSLEQGSYGYTF.